The rows below give T cell receptor beta chains drawn from one sample of a study of blood T cells in healthy people across ages. MiXCR, run by TCRdb on the 5' RACE reads, gives a single entry per CDR3 protein. The sample records about 1.1 million distinct CDR3 sequences, 35% to 45% being singletons. The sample comprised blood. The receptors stem from a man younger than 35 in good health. The CDR3 runs from the conserved cysteine through the conserved F or W. The D gene is left open where the match is weak. Clone size is not always given. Where it is, it says once, few, many or a class for expanded clones.

d_gene	abundance	v_gene	j_gene	CDR3nt	CDR3aa
.	.	TRBV2	TRBJ1-5	TGTGCCAGCAGTGATCCAGGGCCCCAGCATTTT	CASSDPGPQHF
TRBD2	.	TRBV6-5	TRBJ2-7	TGTGCCAGCAGTTCTCGGACTAGCGGGGGGATTAACAAAATCAAGAGTTCCCAGTACTTC	CASSSRTSGGINKIKSSQYF
.	few	TRBV4-3	TRBJ1-1	TGCGCCAGCAGCCAAGTACCATGGAACTCCGCTTTCTTT	CASSQVPWNSAFF
TRBD1	few	TRBV18	TRBJ2-3	TGTGCCAGCTCACGGGACAGGGGGAGGCAAGATACGCAGTATTTT	CASSRDRGRQDTQYF
.	few	TRBV7-3	TRBJ2-5	TGTGCCAGCAGCTTAAAGGGACGGGGTGAGCAGTACTTC	CASSLKGRGEQYF
.	many	TRBV12-3/TRBV12-4	TRBJ2-1	TGTGCCAGCAGTACTAGATCCTCCTACAATGAGCAGTTCTTC	CASSTRSSYNEQFF
.	.	TRBV3-1	TRBJ1-5	TGTGCCAGCCGTAAAGGGGAAATGAGGAATCGGCCCCAGCATTTT	CASRKGEMRNRPQHF
.	.	TRBV13	TRBJ2-1	TGTGCCAGCAGCTACTCTCCGACAGAATCCAGCAACAATGAGCAGTTCTTC	CASSYSPTESSNNEQFF
.	.	TRBV25-1	TRBJ1-6	TGTGCCAGCAGTTCACAGGGCCGTGATTCACCCCTCCACTTT	CASSSQGRDSPLHF
TRBD1	few	TRBV11-2	TRBJ2-2	TGTGCCAGCAGCTTCCATCAGGGGGCAGACACCGGGGAGCTGTTTTTT	CASSFHQGADTGELFF
TRBD1	.	TRBV15	TRBJ2-1	TGTGCCACCAGCATATCGGGACAGAGAGTGGGCGATGAGCAGTTCTTC	CATSISGQRVGDEQFF
.	.	TRBV20-1	TRBJ2-3	TGCAGTGCTAGCCTAGCAGATGCGCAGTATTTT	CSASLADAQYF
.	.	TRBV27	TRBJ1-4	TGTGCCAGCAGTCCGTCGGGAGGAGGTTACGCTAATGAAAAACTGTTTTTT	CASSPSGGGYANEKLFF
.	.	TRBV28	TRBJ1-1	TGTGCCAGCAGTTTCCCATCTATGGGGGCGGCCAACACTGAAGCTTTCTTT	CASSFPSMGAANTEAFF
TRBD1	.	TRBV2	TRBJ1-1	TGTGCCAGCAGTCTGATAACCCCGGGACAGGGATACGAAGCTTTCTTT	CASSLITPGQGYEAFF
.	.	TRBV6-1	TRBJ1-4	TGTGCCAGCAGTTCCTCCGACTGGGATAATGAAAAACTGTTTTTT	CASSSSDWDNEKLFF
.	.	TRBV20-1	TRBJ1-5	TGCAGTGCAAGCGATGACAGCGAGGGAAGTCAGCCCCAGCATTTT	CSASDDSEGSQPQHF
.	.	TRBV28	TRBJ1-4	TGTGCCAGCAGCCCCGGAGCGGTTCTTACTAATGAAAAACTGTTTTTT	CASSPGAVLTNEKLFF
.	.	TRBV5-5	TRBJ1-1	TGTGCCAGCAGCTTAAGACAGGACTCGAACACTGAAGCTTTCTTT	CASSLRQDSNTEAFF
.	.	TRBV29-1	TRBJ2-6	TGCAGCGTTGGAGGCGGGGACTCTGGGGCCAACGTCCTGACTTTC	CSVGGGDSGANVLTF
.	.	TRBV5-6	TRBJ1-5	TGTGCCAGCAGCCTTCGGAGGGGAGGGAATCAGCCCCAGCATTTT	CASSLRRGGNQPQHF
.	.	TRBV25-1	TRBJ1-5	TGTGCCAGCAGTGAAGAAATACGTAGAGACCCCAGCAATCAGCCCCAGCATTTT	CASSEEIRRDPSNQPQHF
.	.	TRBV9	TRBJ2-5	TGTGCCAGCAGCGTAGCTCGACTAGGGCAAGAGACCCCGTACTTC	CASSVARLGQETPYF